This T cell receptor beta chain was captured by sequencing in a study of blood T cell repertoires in COVID-19. Overall study: Samples taken during acute and convalescent COVID-19 were collected in the United States, Italy and Spain. PBMCs, B-cell-depleted T cells, or T cells provided the cDNA or gDNA that made up the material.

Germline CDR1 MNHEY, CDR2 SVGAGI. This CDR3 has 13 amino acids. Trimming left V 8 bases short and J 0 bases short, with 9 bases between. Source study methods: Quantification of nucleated cells was approximated via reference gene primer amplification. Profiling relied on immunoSEQ multiplex PCR, and the TCRdb table lists in-frame clones only, not all of them. V and J calls and clone size are those listed in that table; D and trimming were worked out from the DNA. The data hold 140,000 or so clones, with about 87% observed a single time. This chain connects TRBV6-5 to TRBJ2-3; perhaps TRBD2 as D (5 bases). The sequence was obtained from a human donor with COVID-19, enrolled during active disease. The donor label of this sample is uncertain. Input material: peripheral blood. The CDR3 loop reads CASRRESTDTQYF. Here the CDR3 DNA reads TGTGCCAGCCGCCGGGAAAGCACAGATACGCAGTATTTT.